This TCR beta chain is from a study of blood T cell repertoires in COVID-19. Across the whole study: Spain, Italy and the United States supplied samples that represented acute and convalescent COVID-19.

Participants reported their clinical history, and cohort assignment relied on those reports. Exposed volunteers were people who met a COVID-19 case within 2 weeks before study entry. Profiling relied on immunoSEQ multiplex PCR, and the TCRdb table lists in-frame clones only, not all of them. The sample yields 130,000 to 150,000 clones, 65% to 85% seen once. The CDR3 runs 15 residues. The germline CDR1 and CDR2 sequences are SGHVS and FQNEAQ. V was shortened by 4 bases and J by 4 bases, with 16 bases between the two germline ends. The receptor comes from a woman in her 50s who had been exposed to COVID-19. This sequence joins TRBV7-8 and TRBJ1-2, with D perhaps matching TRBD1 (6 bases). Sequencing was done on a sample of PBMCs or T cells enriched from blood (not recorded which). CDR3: CASSSTRGKGYGYTF. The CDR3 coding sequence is TGTGCCAGCAGCTCCACGAGGGGGAAGGGCTATGGCTACACCTTC.